The present T cell receptor beta chain was sequenced within a study of cytomegalovirus exposure and HLA in healthy donors. This PCR relied on a set of 60 Vbeta primers and 13 Jbeta primers. Data came from immunoSEQ multiplex PCR; TCRdb stores just in-frame clones and leaves some out. This table has approximately 150,000 clones, approximately 76% appearing once. The CDR3 spans 15 residues. Germline V gives CDR1 SGDLS, CDR2 YYNGEE. Trimming at V came to 4 bases and at J to 1 base, leaving 6 bases not matched to a gene. Worth noting for this clone: What it binds is unknown.

General study results and limits: A later analysis linked a missense variant in DCLRE1C to the trimming of TCR beta V and J genes. There were some V segments, including TRBV6-2 and TRBV6-3, excluded as indistinguishable. A later analysis found common viral pathogens apparently linked to several of the most significant clusters.

Donors were nominally healthy when sampled, though unrecorded immune exposures were likely. Sequencing was performed on PBMCs. This clonotype was sampled from a woman aged 18 to 35 in good health and CMV-seropositive. The chain joins TRBV9 to TRBJ2-5; TRBD2 matches at 8 bases. CDR3 amino acids: CASSPGGAVQETQYF. Written as DNA, the CDR3 is TGTGCCAGCAGCCCCGGGGGGGCAGTCCAAGAGACCCAGTACTTC.